Reported below is one T cell receptor (beta chain). TCRdb itself ran the RACE reads through MiXCR, one entry per CDR3 protein. The sample holds some 80,000 distinct CDR3 sequences, around 10% seen once. Trimming removed 1 base at V and 4 bases at J, with 7 bases between. This CDR3 has 14 amino acids. This sample is part of a study of human T cells and chemical hapten exposure. Noted time point: patch test 1, 2 weeks after DPC sensitization. Treatment here: therapeutic diphenylcyclopropenone sensitization with weekly scalp DPC. The sequencing used whole blood, collected in connection with sensitization to the hapten diphenylcyclopropenone (DPC). The source is a woman between 45 and 65 years old with alopecia areata. Some clones in this sample may be carry-over from other donors' samples. The chain is built from TRBV12-3 or TRBV12-4 and TRBJ2-2, with D unclear. Here the CDR3 reads CASSLDPITGELFF. DNA for the CDR3: TGTGCCAGCAGTTTAGACCCTATCACCGGGGAGCTGTTTTTT.